This T cell receptor beta chain is from a study of glioma-infiltrating T cells after dendritic cell vaccination (dated by TCRdb to the mid-2010s). Some background on the complete study: Of the 15 or so glioblastoma patients in the cohort, all drawn from Phase I and II dendritic cell vaccination trials, 9 were newly diagnosed and 6 had recurrent disease. Autologous tumor lysate-pulsed dendritic cell vaccination was administered to the patients between about 2002 and 2013. The vaccine was prepared from monocyte-derived dendritic cells that were cultured for roughly seven days with IL-4 and GM-CSF and then pulsed overnight with autologous tumor lysate. Each patient was given three intradermal dendritic cell vaccine injections, spaced two weeks apart, in the arm below the axilla. Tumor-infiltrating lymphocyte content was quantified and tumor and blood repertoires were compared in dendritic cell-vaccinated glioblastoma patients by deep sequencing of TCR beta CDR3 regions. Survival after dendritic cell vaccination was correlated with TCR sequencing metrics such as TIL content and the overlap between tumor and blood repertoires. The paper's findings and limits, for the study overall: TCR clonality showed no direct relationship with survival, which suggests that a diverse polyclonal response may be important. Higher estimated pretreatment TIL content predicted longer time to progression and overall survival after dendritic cell vaccination. The three-group TCR overlap response model was described as speculative and requiring prospective validation. The cohort was small and heterogeneous, and full blood and tumor sets were available for few patients, with initial-recurrent tumor pairs available for even fewer patients.

CDR1 is given as SGHAT and CDR2 as FQNNGV, both from the germline V gene. The CDR3, cysteine through phenylalanine, is 16 amino acids long. Just the 48-base CDR3 DNA is kept, in frame starting at base 1. V and J are trimmed by 4 bases and 0 bases, and the gene matches miss 7 bases of the junction. Using the immunoSEQ assay, TCRB CDR3 regions were amplified from roughly 2.2 micrograms of genomic DNA, or from all available DNA when less than that was on hand. For multiplex PCR, 60 forward primers for TCR V beta segments and 13 reverse primers for J beta segments were used. To estimate the number of reads per starting template, synthetic control templates were added to each sample at limiting dilution. Reads of 87 bp were generated by sequencing on the Illumina HiSeq System. Regarding the original processing steps: PCR and sequencing errors were removed by merging closely related sequences with a nearest neighbor algorithm. TCR overlap was measured as the percentage of unique tumor TCR beta sequences that were also present in the peripheral blood of the same patient. Entries here come from immuneACCESS through TCRdb and include only in-frame sequences with V and J called. Some clones fail to appear in such tables; in the studies checked, an unresolved V gene covers under half of the shortfall, and the cause of the remainder is unknown. D and trimming come from the DNA, and the V and J calls and clone size come from that table. The sample table records about 96,000 clones; around three quarters of these occur just once. 5.5% to 7% of the sample belongs to the ten largest clones.

About this clone itself: No antigen is known for it. No much larger clonotype is one base removed from it; base qualities were not supplied.

Patients were selected for having adequate residual fresh-frozen tumor tissue and more than two years of available survival data. Molecular status otherwise varied across the glioblastoma patients, but none of them carried an isocitrate dehydrogenase mutation. PBMC were collected before vaccination, two weeks after the third vaccination, and at tumor progression if progression occurred. The Qiagen DNeasy Blood extraction Kit was used to extract genomic DNA. The clonotype comes from a human donor with glioblastoma. The rearrangement combines TRBV11-2 with TRBJ2-7, and 9 bases in between align with TRBD2. This specimen consisted of blood, obtained before dendritic cell vaccination. The DNA sequence is as follows: TGTGCCAGCAGCTCGGGCCTAGCGGGGAGCTCCTACGAGCAGTACTTC. Translated, it reads CASSSGLAGSSYEQYF.